The rows below give T cell receptor beta chains drawn from one sample of a study of T cell responses to AZD1222 COVID-19 vaccine. Clones were read by immunoSEQ multiplex PCR, and TCRdb kept only the in-frame ones, dropping some. The sample has some 200,000 clones, approximately 91% seen once; the top ten hold roughly 0.99%. The sequenced sample was peripheral blood, obtained on day 0 of AZD1222 vaccination. The receptor source for this set is an adult in good health. The CDR3 runs from the conserved cysteine through the conserved F or W. D genes are given only for firm matches. Size is omitted from some rows. Given values are once, few, many or a class for expanded clones.

>TRBD2|-|TRBV28|TRBJ2-7
CASSNGGTSSYEQYF
TGTGCCAGCAGTAACGGGGGGACTAGCTCCTACGAGCAGTACTTC
>-|-|TRBV6-2/TRBV6-3|TRBJ2-7
CASSYGGRREQYF
TGTGCCAGCAGTTACGGGGGACGGAGAGAGCAGTACTTC
>TRBD2|-|TRBV28|TRBJ2-1
CASSYTGLAGEAYNEQFF
TGTGCCAGCAGTTATACAGGACTAGCGGGAGAGGCCTACAATGAGCAGTTCTTC
>-|-|TRBV2|TRBJ1-6
CASSPPSGSPLHF
TGTGCCAGCAGTCCCCCCTCGGGATCACCCCTCCACTTT
>-|once|TRBV14|TRBJ1-6
CASSQDPGGRSPLHF
TGTGCCAGCAGCCAAGATCCCGGTGGGAGGTCACCCCTCCACTTT
>-|-|TRBV7-2|TRBJ2-1
CASSSDASEYNEQFF
TGTGCCAGCAGCTCGGACGCCTCGGAATACAATGAGCAGTTCTTC
>-|-|TRBV5-1|TRBJ1-5
CASSFDGGSNQPQHF
TGCGCCAGCAGCTTCGATGGGGGTAGCAATCAGCCCCAGCATTTT
>-|-|TRBV27|TRBJ1-5
CASSLWVDQPQHF
TGTGCCAGCAGTTTATGGGTGGATCAGCCCCAGCATTTT
>-|-|TRBV3-1/TRBV3-2|TRBJ2-1
CASQGPSSLNEQFF
TGTGCCAGTCAGGGACCCTCAAGCCTGAATGAGCAGTTCTTC
>TRBD1|-|TRBV25-1|TRBJ1-2
CASTPSGQGPLNYGYTF
TGTGCCAGCACCCCCTCGGGACAGGGTCCCCTTAACTATGGCTACACCTTC
>TRBD1|-|TRBV2|TRBJ2-7
CASSEATGWGYEQYF
TGTGCCAGCAGTGAAGCGACAGGGTGGGGTTACGAGCAGTACTTC
>-|few|TRBV27|TRBJ2-7
CASSLTASYEQYF
TGTGCCAGCAGTTTAACCGCCTCCTACGAGCAGTACTTC